A selection of T cell receptor beta chains follows, all from one sample in a study of T cell responses to AZD1222 COVID-19 vaccine. Clones were sequenced by immunoSEQ multiplex PCR, and TCRdb holds only the in-frame ones, with some missing. Of under 200,000 clones in the sample, about 92% are singletons; the top ten hold about 3.9%. The sequenced sample was peripheral blood, obtained on day 0 of AZD1222 vaccination. These receptors all stem from an adult in good health. Both conserved end residues are part of each CDR3. The D gene is left open where the match is weak. Clone sizes are given selectively: once, few, many, or a class where the clone is expanded.

D gene | J gene | V gene | clone size | CDR3 DNA | CDR3 protein
NA | TRBJ1-2 | TRBV4-1 | NA | TGCGCCAGCAGCCTCACGGGGGGGATGCCTCGGGGCTACACCTTC | CASSLTGGMPRGYTF
TRBD1 | TRBJ2-3 | TRBV5-1 | NA | TGCGCCAGCAGCTTGGGGACAGGGGTTAGCACAGATACGCAGTATTTT | CASSLGTGVSTDTQYF
TRBD1 | TRBJ2-2 | TRBV4-1 | NA | TGCGCCAGCAGCCAAGACCCCGACAGGGCTACGGACACCGGGGAGCTGTTTTTT | CASSQDPDRATDTGELFF
NA | TRBJ1-1 | TRBV11-2 | few | TGTGCCAGCAGCCCCCCCCCGAGGGGGAGCTTGAACACTGAAGCTTTCTTT | CASSPPPRGSLNTEAFF
NA | TRBJ2-7 | TRBV6-5 | NA | TGTGCCAGCAGCCATACCCAACAGGCCTACGAGCAGTACTTC | CASSHTQQAYEQYF
NA | TRBJ2-7 | TRBV5-5 | NA | TGTGCCAGCAGCTTGGCTGAGTACGAGCAGTACTTC | CASSLAEYEQYF
NA | TRBJ1-5 | TRBV15 | NA | TGTGCCACCAGCGGCCAAAATTATCAGCCCCAGCATTTT | CATSGQNYQPQHF
NA | TRBJ2-7 | TRBV19 | NA | TGTGCCAGTAGTACGCTGGTTGGGTCCTACGAGCAGTACTTC | CASSTLVGSYEQYF
NA | TRBJ2-1 | TRBV5-1 | NA | TGCGCCAGCAGCTACGACAGGTCCTACAATGAGCAGTTCTTC | CASSYDRSYNEQFF
NA | TRBJ1-1 | TRBV6-5 | NA | TGTGCCAGCAGCAATGGACCTCGTGAAGCTTTCTTT | CASSNGPREAFF
TRBD1 | TRBJ1-4 | TRBV5-1 | NA | TGCGCCAGCAGCTTGGCAGGGGGTGCTGAAAAACTGTTTTTT | CASSLAGGAEKLFF
NA | TRBJ1-5 | TRBV19 | NA | TGTGCCAGTAGTATCTGGGGGGAAAGCAATCAGCCCCAGCATTTT | CASSIWGESNQPQHF
TRBD1 | TRBJ1-5 | TRBV3-1/TRBV3-2 | NA | TGTGCCAGCAGCCTGGGACAGTCTTATAGCAATCAGCCCCAGCATTTT | CASSLGQSYSNQPQHF
TRBD1 | TRBJ1-5 | TRBV10-3 | NA | TGTGCCATCAGTGATAGGACAGGAGCTGGTCAGCCCCAGCATTTT | CAISDRTGAGQPQHF
TRBD1 | TRBJ2-1 | TRBV5-4 | NA | TGTGCCAGCAGCCATTACCCGGGACAGGGCCTCAATGAGCAGTTCTTC | CASSHYPGQGLNEQFF
TRBD2 | TRBJ2-1 | TRBV4-2 | NA | TGTGCCAGCAGCCAAGTGTCCCGACTAGCGGGGCCTGGAGGCGAGCAGTTCTTC | CASSQVSRLAGPGGEQFF
TRBD2 | TRBJ2-3 | TRBV7-2 | NA | TGTGCCAGCAGATTCAACCCCGGGACTAAAACAGATACGCAGTATTTT | CASRFNPGTKTDTQYF
NA | TRBJ1-4 | TRBV12-3/TRBV12-4 | NA | TGTGCCAGCAGAGCACAGGGCGGAGAAAAACTGTTTTTT | CASRAQGGEKLFF
TRBD2 | TRBJ2-3 | TRBV5-1 | NA | TGCGCCAGCAGCTTGGCGGGAGGGTCCTCAGATACGCAGTATTTT | CASSLAGGSSDTQYF
NA | TRBJ1-6 | TRBV6-5 | NA | TGTGCCAGCAGTTACGTATGGACTATTGGGGGATCACCCCTCCACTTT | CASSYVWTIGGSPLHF
NA | TRBJ1-4 | TRBV19 | NA | TGTGCCAGTAGTATGGGGCTGATTAATGAAAAACTGTTTTTT | CASSMGLINEKLFF
NA | TRBJ1-3 | TRBV3-1/TRBV3-2 | NA | TGTGCCAGCAGCCAAGACGGTGTGGGGCGAATTGGAAACACCATATATTTT | CASSQDGVGRIGNTIYF
NA | TRBJ2-5 | TRBV14 | NA | TGTGCCAGCAGCCAGAGGGAGACCCAGTACTTC | CASSQRETQYF
NA | TRBJ2-3 | TRBV7-9 | NA | TGTGCCAGCAGCAGATCGGATACGCAGTATTTT | CASSRSDTQYF
NA | TRBJ1-2 | TRBV12-3/TRBV12-4 | NA | TGTGCCAGCAGTCCCGGACAGTTCTATGGCTACACCTTC | CASSPGQFYGYTF
NA | TRBJ2-7 | TRBV10-2 | NA | TGCGCCAGCAGGGAAATGGGGGGACAGCTGAACTACGAGCAGTACTTC | CASREMGGQLNYEQYF
TRBD1 | TRBJ1-4 | TRBV4-1 | NA | TGCGCCAGCAGCCAAGTTTTCTTTGTCAGGGGGGGTGAAAAACTGTTTTTT | CASSQVFFVRGGEKLFF
NA | TRBJ1-1 | TRBV5-1 | NA | TGCGCCAGCACCATGGGAACAGAGGACACTGAAGCTTTCTTT | CASTMGTEDTEAFF
NA | TRBJ1-2 | TRBV5-4 | NA | TGTGCCAGCAGCTTATCGACCGGGGGGGCTACGGTTGGCTACACCTTC | CASSLSTGGATVGYTF